One and the same sample provided the 3 T cell receptor beta chains below, sequenced in a study of beta chain features in type 1 diabetes. Study-level findings and limits: The study found moderately but significantly shorter TCRB CDR3s in all four CD4+ subsets of Type 1 diabetes patients.

These TCRs' antigens remain unknown. TCRB transcripts that were expressed got sequenced, as all of the isolated RNA had been reverse transcribed. TCRdb's copy holds only in-frame clones and misses some; the assay was immunoSEQ multiplex PCR. This table has hundreds of thousands of clones, roughly 13% appearing once. Sequencing was performed on naive CD4+ T cells from blood. The source is a man younger than 30 with type 1 diabetes.

This clone was picked up a small number of times. The chain combines TRBV29-1 with TRBJ2-2; D unresolved. There are 12 residues in the CDR3. The V end lost 3 bases, the J end lost 4 bases, and 6 bases lay between the germline ends. Germline V CDR1 and CDR2: SQVTM, ANQGSEA. CDR3 in DNA: TGCAGCGTTGATAAGGGCACCGGGGAGCTGTTTTTT. Its protein product is CSVDKGTGELFF.

A few counts support this clone. The rearrangement links TRBV28 to TRBJ2-7, with 9 positions matching TRBD1. CDR1 and CDR2 (germline): MDHEN, SYDVKM. The CDR3 has 14 residues. The junction had 6 bases not matched to a gene; V was cut back by 4 bases and J by 5 bases. The CDR3 loop is CASSSPGQGNEQYF. The CDR3 DNA is TGTGCCAGCAGTTCACCGGGACAGGGAAACGAGCAGTACTTC. The full variable domain, rest sourced from reference TRBV28 and TRBJ2-7, is DVKVTQSSRYLVKRTGEKVFLECVQDMDHENMFWYRQDPGLGLRLIYFSYDVKMKEKGDIPEGYSVSREKKERFSLILESASTNQTSMYLCASSSPGQGNEQYFGPGTRLTVT.

This chain links TRBV9 with TRBJ2-1; D is ambiguous. The CDR3 is made up of 14 amino acids. Germline V gene sequence: CDR1 SGDLS, CDR2 YYNGEE. V gave up 0 bases and J gave up 4 bases, with 8 bases separating them. This chain's CDR3 is CASSVGVSYNEQFF. CDR3 DNA: TGTGCCAGCAGCGTAGGGGTTTCATACAATGAGCAGTTCTTC.